This T cell receptor beta chain is drawn from a study of OX40 agonist ivuxolimab in advanced cancers. Turning to the overall study: Ivuxolimab, which targeted the costimulatory receptor OX40 (CD134), was an agonistic, fully human IgG2 monoclonal antibody. The paper describes the monotherapy dose-escalation part (N of about 55 patients) of the phase I trial of ivuxolimab. Of the 50 to 55 patients in dose escalation, some 20 had hepatocellular carcinoma, some 15 had melanoma, 9 had renal cell carcinoma and 9 had head and neck cancer. Intravenous ivuxolimab was administered to patients every 2 weeks at six dose levels: 0.01, 0.1, 0.3, 1.5, 3 and 10 mg/kg. In the dose-escalation cohort, 70% to 85% of patients were male, and the mean age was around 60 years, with a range of about 20 to 90. Three dose-escalation patients achieved partial responses, one with hepatocellular carcinoma and two with cutaneous melanoma. Peripheral TCRbeta sequencing aimed to test whether ivuxolimab altered TCR sequence diversity and caused clonal T-cell expansion. Prior anti-PD-1, anti-PD-L1 or anti-CTLA-4 therapy was permitted, and checkpoint inhibitors had been received by approximately 39% of dose-escalation patients. The full study reports these points: After ivuxolimab, expanded clones were on average more numerous among CD8+ T cells than among CD4+ T cells. At doses of 0.1 to 3.0 mg/kg, clonal expansion of both CD4+ and CD8+ blood T cells was observed from baseline to week 6. In the 0.1-3.0 mg/kg groups, partial responders had among the lowest normalized peripheral clonal expansion, particularly in CD8+ T cells. Low levels of normalized T-cell clonal expansion were also seen in some nonresponding patients. Antigen specificity was not determined for the clonally expanded peripheral T cells.

On this clone itself: Its antigen is currently not known. No much larger clone exists at a distance of one base, and base qualities are not known.

The CDR3 goes from the cysteine to the phenylalanine over 13 residues. Here the CDR3 DNA is all that survives: 39 bases in frame from base 1. Sequences SNHLY (CDR1) and FYNNEI (CDR2) are obtained from the germline V gene. Trimming costs V 4 bases and J 3 bases, and their ends lie 9 bases apart. Patients with a history of autoimmune disease or receiving systemic immunosuppression were excluded from the trial. In every dose cohort, peripheral blood was drawn for TCR sequencing at baseline, cycle 4 day 1, and cycle 7 day 1. The samples were drawn from a first-in-human, open-label, multicenter phase I dose-escalation trial of ivuxolimab. The trial enrolled adults with locally advanced or metastatic head and neck squamous cell, hepatocellular, melanoma or renal cell carcinoma. CD4+ and CD8+ T cells were sorted separately from peripheral blood before TCR sequencing. For sequencing of the TCRbeta CDR3 region, genomic DNA was extracted from the sorted cells. The immunoSEQ Assay was used for sequencing of TCRbeta CDR3 regions. In TCRdb, the immuneACCESS table is reduced to in-frame sequences with V and J assigned. These tables do not hold every clone; where another copy was compared, an unresolved V gene accounts for under half, and the others remain unexplained. In this sample the table shows tens of thousands of clones, 81% of which occur a single time. The ten largest clones capture more than 1.2% of the sample.

Material: CD4+ or CD8+ T cells sorted from blood, obtained in a trial of the OX40 agonist ivuxolimab. This TCR was recovered from an adult with an advanced solid tumor such as melanoma, head and neck, liver or kidney cancer. The sequence is built from TRBV2 and TRBJ2-5, with TRBD1 tentatively as D gene (5 bases match). The CDR3 region: CASSGQTKETQYF. The DNA is as follows: TGTGCCAGCAGTGGACAGACCAAAGAGACCCAGTACTTC.